This T cell receptor (beta chain) stems from a study of cytotoxic CD8 clonotypes in ibrutinib-treated CLL. Study-level findings and limits: Sustained-remission and progressing patients had unequal sampling times. Under therapy, public clonotypes either contracted or stayed stable, and they were uncommon. Clonality went higher at ibrutinib response and then dropped back toward baseline at progression.

The repertoire was sequenced with immunoSEQ multiplex PCR; TCRdb's copy has only in-frame clones and lacks some. The repertoire consists of 150,000 to 200,000 clones, with over 75% occurring once and the leading ten covering around 3.1%. The germline V gene has CDR1 SQVTM and CDR2 ANQGSEA. This CDR3 is built from 11 residues. V shed 6 bases and J shed 11 bases, with 16 bases lying between them. The table lists this clone with a few counts. The antigen is not known. Here the sequenced sample was PBMCs, taken at disease progression, from a patient treated with ibrutinib. The rearrangement uses TRBV29-1 and TRBJ1-1, with D possibly being TRBD1 (5 bases). This receptor was identified in a human donor with chronic lymphocytic leukemia. CDR3 amino acids: CSVALARGAFF. CDR3 nucleotides: TGCAGCGTAGCACTGGCCCGGGGGGCTTTCTTT.